This is a list of T cell receptor beta chains from one sample in a study of blood T cell repertoires in COVID-19. Profiled with immunoSEQ multiplex PCR; TCRdb holds only in-frame clones, not every one. The table records approximately 470,000 clones, around 90% of them present only once. Material for sequencing was PBMCs or T cells enriched from blood (not recorded which). These receptor sequences come from a young woman who had recovered from COVID-19. The CDR3 runs from the conserved cysteine through the conserved F or W. A D gene is named only where the DNA matches it firmly. Expanded clones get a size class; other rows say once, few or many, or leave the size out.

J,size,V,D,DNA,CDR3
TRBJ2-7,once,TRBV10-3,-,TGTGCCATCAAGTCCGGGGGCTACGAGCAGTACTTC,CAIKSGGYEQYF
TRBJ1-5,-,TRBV7-2,TRBD1,TGTGCCAGCAGCCCTGACAGGGAACGACAGCCCCAGCATTTT,CASSPDRERQPQHF
TRBJ2-3,-,TRBV24-1,-,TGTGCCACCAGTGATTTATCTTCCAGGGATGGCACAGATACGCAGTATTTT,CATSDLSSRDGTDTQYF
TRBJ1-1,-,TRBV10-3,TRBD1,TGTGCCATCAGTGAGTCCGGGGACAGGGGTCGCACTGAAGCTTTCTTT,CAISESGDRGRTEAFF
TRBJ2-5,-,TRBV3-1/TRBV3-2,-,TGTGCCAGTCTTAGCGATGGAGAGACCCAGTACTTC,CASLSDGETQYF
TRBJ2-5,once,TRBV7-7,TRBD2,TGTGCCAGCAGCCCCATTAGCGGGGGGGCCGGGACCCAGTACTTC,CASSPISGGAGTQYF
TRBJ1-5,-,TRBV4-1,-,TGCGCCAGCAGCCAAGAACCACTGAGTCAGCCCCAGCATTTT,CASSQEPLSQPQHF
TRBJ1-5,-,TRBV25-1,TRBD1,TGTGCCAGCAGTGACCCCACCGGGACAGGGGGCGGAGGTCAGCCCCAGCATTTT,CASSDPTGTGGGGQPQHF
TRBJ2-3,-,TRBV15,-,TGTGCCACCAGGGATCGGCTGATGGGGGCAACTTCTAGCACAGATACGCAGTATTTT,CATRDRLMGATSSTDTQYF
TRBJ1-1,-,TRBV9,-,TGTGCCAGCAGCGCGACAGCCTTACGGCGAAGAACCGAAACTGAAGCTTTCTTT,CASSATALRRRTETEAFF
TRBJ2-3,-,TRBV7-9,-,TGTGCCAGCAGCCGTTTAACAGATACGCAGTATTTT,CASSRLTDTQYF
TRBJ1-2,-,TRBV6-5,-,TGTGCCAGCAGTTTATACGGTCCAAACTATGGCTACACCTTC,CASSLYGPNYGYTF
TRBJ1-1,-,TRBV7-9,-,TGTGCCAGCAGTATACAGGAGAACACTGAAGCTTTCTTT,CASSIQENTEAFF
TRBJ2-3,-,TRBV18,-,TGTGCCAGCTCACCTACCGCGACAGATACGCAGTATTTT,CASSPTATDTQYF
TRBJ1-2,few,TRBV5-1,-,TGCGCCAGCAGCCTCTGGGCCCCCTCCTATGGCTACACCTTC,CASSLWAPSYGYTF
TRBJ2-3,-,TRBV5-1,TRBD2,TGCGCCAGCAGAAGGCCGAGCGGGGCTAACACAGATACGCAGTATTTT,CASRRPSGANTDTQYF
TRBJ1-5,-,TRBV6-2/TRBV6-3,TRBD1,TGTGCCAGCAGTAAAAGACAGGGCGATCAGCCCCAGCATTTT,CASSKRQGDQPQHF
TRBJ2-1,-,TRBV5-4,-,TGTGCCAGCAGCTTCCAAACGGATGAGCAGTTCTTC,CASSFQTDEQFF
TRBJ1-4,few,TRBV7-2,TRBD1,TGTGCCAGCAGCCTCGACTTACAGGGGGTGAGGGGAAAACTGTTTTTT,CASSLDLQGVRGKLFF
TRBJ2-5,-,TRBV7-9,-,TGTGCCAGCAGCTTAGGCCCCAGGGCAGAGACCCAGTACTTC,CASSLGPRAETQYF
TRBJ2-7,-,TRBV19,TRBD2,TGTGCCAGTAGCATTAGCGGGGGGGCCTCCTACGAGCAGTACTTC,CASSISGGASYEQYF
TRBJ2-1,-,TRBV2,-,TGTGCCATCTCACTAAGAGGGGGGGCCTACAATGAGCAGTTCTTC,CAISLRGGAYNEQFF
TRBJ1-6,-,TRBV2,-,TGTGCCAGCAGTACAGACTATAATTCACCCCTCCACTTT,CASSTDYNSPLHF
TRBJ1-1,-,TRBV5-5,-,TGTGCCAGCAGCTTTCAGGTAGAGACTGAAGCTTTCTTT,CASSFQVETEAFF
TRBJ1-4,-,TRBV4-1,TRBD1,TGCGCCAGCAGGGTCAGGGGGTTGACTAATGAAAAACTGTTTTTT,CASRVRGLTNEKLFF
TRBJ1-1,few,TRBV28,-,TGTGCCACGATAGGGGAAGGCGCTGAAGCTTTCTTT,CATIGEGAEAFF
TRBJ1-2,few,TRBV12-5,-,TGTGCTAGTGGTCCCGCCGACAGGTCTCGTGGCTACACCTTC,CASGPADRSRGYTF
TRBJ1-1,few,TRBV7-9,TRBD1,TGTGCCAGCAGCTCATCCGGGACAGCCTCCACTGAAGCTTTCTTT,CASSSSGTASTEAFF
TRBJ1-2,-,TRBV30,TRBD1,TGTGCCCGATACGAGACAGGGGGCTATGGCTACACCTTC,CARYETGGYGYTF
TRBJ2-5,-,TRBV7-2,-,TGTGCCAGCAGCTCAGCAGGAGACTTCCAAGAGACCCAGTACTTC,CASSSAGDFQETQYF
TRBJ1-3,-,TRBV2,-,TGTGCCAGCAGTACAGGGTTGCCTGGAAACACCATATATTTT,CASSTGLPGNTIYF
TRBJ1-4,-,TRBV29-1,-,TGCAGCGTTTCACAGGGCGAAAAACTGTTTTTT,CSVSQGEKLFF
TRBJ2-5,few,TRBV3-1/TRBV3-2,TRBD2,TGTGCCAGCAGCCAAGATGTGGTTACTAGCGGGGAGACCCAGTACTTC,CASSQDVVTSGETQYF
TRBJ1-2,few,TRBV4-2,TRBD1,TGTGCCAGCAGCCATGCCCCCGCAGGGGGCTATGGCTACACCTTC,CASSHAPAGGYGYTF
TRBJ2-7,once,TRBV5-1,-,TGCGCCAGCAGCTTCGGTAACGTTTACTCCTACGAGCAGTACTTC,CASSFGNVYSYEQYF
TRBJ1-2,-,TRBV5-6,TRBD1,TGTGCCAGCAGCTTGACCGTGACAGGGGGTTATGGCTACACCTTC,CASSLTVTGGYGYTF
TRBJ2-4,-,TRBV7-9,-,TGTGCCAGCAGCCATCTTATTCAGGGAGCGGGAGCCAAAAACATTCAGTACTTC,CASSHLIQGAGAKNIQYF
TRBJ1-1,once,TRBV11-2,TRBD1,TGTGCCAGCAGCCCCCGGCCGGACAGGGCGGCGTACACTGAAGCTTTCTTT,CASSPRPDRAAYTEAFF
TRBJ1-1,-,TRBV13,TRBD1,TGTGCCAGCAGCTCTCAGGGACAGGGAGACACTGAAGCTTTCTTT,CASSSQGQGDTEAFF
TRBJ1-1,many,TRBV4-1,TRBD1,TGCGCCAGCAGCCAAGTTTTAGACAGGGCGAACACTGAAGCTTTCTTT,CASSQVLDRANTEAFF
TRBJ1-2,-,TRBV7-2,-,TGTGCCAGCAGCTTAGACGCAGGGGCAGGTGGCTACACCTTC,CASSLDAGAGGYTF
TRBJ2-1,-,TRBV7-9,-,TGTGCCAGCAGCTTCGCAGACAGACACAATGAGCAGTTCTTC,CASSFADRHNEQFF
TRBJ2-7,-,TRBV7-2,-,TGTGCCAGCAGCCCCAGACTAGTCAACTACGAGCAGTACTTC,CASSPRLVNYEQYF
TRBJ1-2,-,TRBV9,-,TGTGCCAGCAGCGTCGGGACAACCTTCACTAACTATGGCTACACCTTC,CASSVGTTFTNYGYTF
TRBJ1-3,-,TRBV29-1,TRBD1,TGCAGCGTTGGACAGGGTGGAAACACCATATATTTT,CSVGQGGNTIYF
TRBJ1-1,-,TRBV28,-,TGTGCCAGCAGTATATGGGAGACTGAAGCTTTCTTT,CASSIWETEAFF